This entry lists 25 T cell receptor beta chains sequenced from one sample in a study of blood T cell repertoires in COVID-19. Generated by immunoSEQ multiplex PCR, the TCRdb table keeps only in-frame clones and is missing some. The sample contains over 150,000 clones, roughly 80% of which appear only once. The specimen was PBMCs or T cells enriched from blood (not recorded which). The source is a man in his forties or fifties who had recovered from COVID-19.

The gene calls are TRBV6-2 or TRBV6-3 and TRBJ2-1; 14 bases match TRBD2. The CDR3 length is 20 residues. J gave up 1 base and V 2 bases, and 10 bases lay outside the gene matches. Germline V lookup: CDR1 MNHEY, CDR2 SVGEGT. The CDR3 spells CASSYNVWTSGGRSYNEQFF. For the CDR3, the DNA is TGTGCCAGCAGTTACAATGTTTGGACTAGCGGGGGGAGGTCCTACAATGAGCAGTTCTTC.

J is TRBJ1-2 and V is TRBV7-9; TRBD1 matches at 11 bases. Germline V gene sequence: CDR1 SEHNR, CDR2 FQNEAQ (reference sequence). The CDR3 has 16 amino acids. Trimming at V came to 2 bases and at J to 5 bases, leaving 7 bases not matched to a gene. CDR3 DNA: TGTGCCAGCAGCTTAACCCTCGGGACAGGGGGATATGGCTACACCTTC. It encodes CASSLTLGTGGYGYTF.

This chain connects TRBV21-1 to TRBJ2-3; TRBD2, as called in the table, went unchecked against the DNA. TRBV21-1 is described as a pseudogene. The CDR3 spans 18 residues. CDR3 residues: CASSKALWGDRTTDTQYF. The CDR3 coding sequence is TGTGCCAGCAGCAAAGCGCTTTGGGGGGATCGTACTACAGATACGCAGTATTTT.

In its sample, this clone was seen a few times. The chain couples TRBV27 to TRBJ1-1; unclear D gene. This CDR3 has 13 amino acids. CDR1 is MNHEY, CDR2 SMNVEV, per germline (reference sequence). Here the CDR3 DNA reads TGTGTCTCGGGGATTCGAATGAACACTGAAGCTTTCTTT. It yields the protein CVSGIRMNTEAFF.

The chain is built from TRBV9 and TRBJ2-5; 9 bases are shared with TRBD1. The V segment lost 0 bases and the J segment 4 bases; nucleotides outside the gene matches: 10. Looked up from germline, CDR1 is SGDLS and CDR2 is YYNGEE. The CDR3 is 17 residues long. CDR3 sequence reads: CASSVGDRAGGGETQYF. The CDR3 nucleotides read TGTGCCAGCAGCGTAGGGGACAGGGCCGGGGGAGGAGAGACCCAGTACTTC.

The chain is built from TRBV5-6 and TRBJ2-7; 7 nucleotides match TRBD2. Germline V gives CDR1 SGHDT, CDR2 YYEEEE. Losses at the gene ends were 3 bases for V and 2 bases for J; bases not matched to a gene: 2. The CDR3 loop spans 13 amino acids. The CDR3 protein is CASSWTSTYEQYF. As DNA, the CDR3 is TGTGCCAGCAGCTGGACTAGTACCTACGAGCAGTACTTC.

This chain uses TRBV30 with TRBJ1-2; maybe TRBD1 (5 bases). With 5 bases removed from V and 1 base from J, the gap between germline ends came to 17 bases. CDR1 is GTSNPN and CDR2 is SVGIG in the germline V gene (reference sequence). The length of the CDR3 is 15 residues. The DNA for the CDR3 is TGTGCCTGGGCTAGACAGAAACCTTTTAACTATGGCTACACCTTC. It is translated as CAWARQKPFNYGYTF.

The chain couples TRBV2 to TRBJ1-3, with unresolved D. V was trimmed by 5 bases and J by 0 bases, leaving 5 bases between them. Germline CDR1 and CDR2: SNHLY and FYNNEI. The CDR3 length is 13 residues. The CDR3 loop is CASSYNSGNTIYF. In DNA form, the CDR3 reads TGTGCCAGCAGTTACAACTCTGGAAACACCATATATTTT.

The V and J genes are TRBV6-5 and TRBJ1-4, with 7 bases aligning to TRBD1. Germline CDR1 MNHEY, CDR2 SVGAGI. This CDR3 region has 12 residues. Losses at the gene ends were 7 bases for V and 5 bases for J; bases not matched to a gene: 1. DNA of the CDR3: TGTGCCAGCAAACAGGGGAATGAAAAACTGTTTTTT. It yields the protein CASKQGNEKLFF.

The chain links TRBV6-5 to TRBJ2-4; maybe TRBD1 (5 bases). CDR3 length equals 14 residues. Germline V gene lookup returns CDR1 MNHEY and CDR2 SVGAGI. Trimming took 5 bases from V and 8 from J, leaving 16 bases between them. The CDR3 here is CASSPGQGRDIQYF. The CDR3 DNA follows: TGTGCCAGCAGTCCCGGCCAGGGTCGAGACATTCAGTACTTC.

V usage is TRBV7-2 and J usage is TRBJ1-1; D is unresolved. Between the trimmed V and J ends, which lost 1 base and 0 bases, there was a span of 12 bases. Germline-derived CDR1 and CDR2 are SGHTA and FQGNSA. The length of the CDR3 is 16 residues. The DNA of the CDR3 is TGTGCCAGCAGCTTAGTAAGCGGCAGGTTGAACACTGAAGCTTTCTTT. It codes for CASSLVSGRLNTEAFF.

CDR3 coding DNA: TGTGCCAGCAGTGAATCAGGGGATGGTGGCTACACCTTC. It is translated as CASSESGDGGYTF. V is TRBV2 and J is TRBJ1-2, with D tentatively TRBD1 (6 bases). The V end lost 2 bases, the J end lost 7 bases, and 11 bases lay between the germline ends. This CDR3 contains 13 residues. Germline V lookup: CDR1 SNHLY, CDR2 FYNNEI.

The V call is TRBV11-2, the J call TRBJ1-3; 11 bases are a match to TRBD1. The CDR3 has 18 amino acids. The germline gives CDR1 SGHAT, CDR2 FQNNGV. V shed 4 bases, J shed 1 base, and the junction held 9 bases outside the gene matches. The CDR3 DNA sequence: TGTGCCAGCAGCTCCGGACAGGGGGCGAAGGCATCTGGAAACACCATATATTTT. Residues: CASSSGQGAKASGNTIYF.

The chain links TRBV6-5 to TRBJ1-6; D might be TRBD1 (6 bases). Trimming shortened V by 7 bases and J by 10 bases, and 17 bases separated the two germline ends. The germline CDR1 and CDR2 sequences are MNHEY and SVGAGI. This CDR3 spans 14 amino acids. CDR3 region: CASTQGNEYSPLHF. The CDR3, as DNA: TGTGCCAGCACTCAGGGGAACGAATACTCACCCCTCCACTTT.

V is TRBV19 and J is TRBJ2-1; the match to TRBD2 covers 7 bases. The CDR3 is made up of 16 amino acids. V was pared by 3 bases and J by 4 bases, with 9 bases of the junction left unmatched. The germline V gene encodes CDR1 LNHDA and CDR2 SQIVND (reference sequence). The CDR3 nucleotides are TGTGCCAGTAGTATTGTCGCAGGGAGGGCATACAATGAGCAGTTCTTC. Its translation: CASSIVAGRAYNEQFF.

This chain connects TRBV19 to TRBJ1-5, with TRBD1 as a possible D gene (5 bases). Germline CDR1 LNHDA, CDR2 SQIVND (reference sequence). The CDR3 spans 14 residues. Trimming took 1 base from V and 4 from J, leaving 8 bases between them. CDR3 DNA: TGTGCCAGTAGTATAGCACGGGGGAATCAGCCCCAGCATTTT. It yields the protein CASSIARGNQPQHF.

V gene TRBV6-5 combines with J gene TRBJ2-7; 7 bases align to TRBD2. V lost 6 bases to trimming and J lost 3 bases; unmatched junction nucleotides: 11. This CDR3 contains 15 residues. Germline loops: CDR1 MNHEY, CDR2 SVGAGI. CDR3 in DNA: TGTGCCAGCAGCCGGAGCGGGGCGGAAGTCTACGAGCAGTACTTC. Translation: CASSRSGAEVYEQYF.

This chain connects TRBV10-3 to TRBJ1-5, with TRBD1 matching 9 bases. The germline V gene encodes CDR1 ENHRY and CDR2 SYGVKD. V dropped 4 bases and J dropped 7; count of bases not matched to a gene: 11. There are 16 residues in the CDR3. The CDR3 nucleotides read TGTGCCATCAGTGGGGGACAGGGAGCAGTAGGGCAGCCCCAGCATTTT. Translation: CAISGGQGAVGQPQHF.

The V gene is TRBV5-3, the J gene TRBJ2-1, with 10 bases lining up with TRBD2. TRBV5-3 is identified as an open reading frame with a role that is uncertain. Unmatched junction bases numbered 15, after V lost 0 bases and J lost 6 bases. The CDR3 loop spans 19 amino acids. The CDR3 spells CARSLAVLELAGFFNEQFF. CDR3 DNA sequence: TGTGCCAGAAGCTTGGCGGTCCTAGAACTAGCGGGGTTTTTCAATGAGCAGTTCTTC.

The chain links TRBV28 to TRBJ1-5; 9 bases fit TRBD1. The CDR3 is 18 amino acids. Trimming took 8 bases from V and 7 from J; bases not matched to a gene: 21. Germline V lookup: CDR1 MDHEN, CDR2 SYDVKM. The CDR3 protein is CASYELNGGTGIGQPQHF. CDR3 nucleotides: TGTGCCAGCTACGAATTAAATGGGGGGACAGGGATCGGGCAGCCCCAGCATTTT.

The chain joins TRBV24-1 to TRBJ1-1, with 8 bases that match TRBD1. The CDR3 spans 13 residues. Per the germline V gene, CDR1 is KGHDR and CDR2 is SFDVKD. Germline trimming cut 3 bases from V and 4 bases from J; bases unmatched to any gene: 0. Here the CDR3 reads CATSDTGGTEAFF. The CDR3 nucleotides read TGTGCCACCAGTGATACAGGGGGCACTGAAGCTTTCTTT.

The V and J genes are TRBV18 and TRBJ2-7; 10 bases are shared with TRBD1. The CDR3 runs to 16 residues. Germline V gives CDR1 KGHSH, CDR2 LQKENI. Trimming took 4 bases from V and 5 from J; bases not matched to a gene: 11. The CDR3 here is CASSRMDRGNTHEQYF. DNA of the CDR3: TGTGCCAGCTCACGTATGGACAGGGGGAATACCCACGAGCAGTACTTC.

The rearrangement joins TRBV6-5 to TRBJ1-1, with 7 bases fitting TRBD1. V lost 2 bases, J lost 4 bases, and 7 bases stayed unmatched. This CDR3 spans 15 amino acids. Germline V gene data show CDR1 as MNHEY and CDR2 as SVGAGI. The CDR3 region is CASSYRQGRSTEAFF. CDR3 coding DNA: TGTGCCAGCAGTTACCGACAGGGCCGGAGCACTGAAGCTTTCTTT.

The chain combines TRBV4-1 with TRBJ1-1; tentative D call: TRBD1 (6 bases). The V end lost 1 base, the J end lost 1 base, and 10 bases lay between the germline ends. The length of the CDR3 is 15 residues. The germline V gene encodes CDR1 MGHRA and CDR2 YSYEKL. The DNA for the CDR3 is TGCGCCAGCAGCCAAGTCCAGGGGCCGAACACTGAAGCTTTCTTT. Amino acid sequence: CASSQVQGPNTEAFF.

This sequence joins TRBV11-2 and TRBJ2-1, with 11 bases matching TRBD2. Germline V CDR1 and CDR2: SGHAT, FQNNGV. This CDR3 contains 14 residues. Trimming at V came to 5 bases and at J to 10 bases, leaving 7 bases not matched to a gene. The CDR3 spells CASSRSGGAQEQFF. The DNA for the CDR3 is TGTGCCAGCAGCCGTAGCGGGGGGGCCCAGGAGCAGTTCTTC.